These T cell receptor beta chains were read from a single sample in a study of OX40 agonist ivuxolimab in advanced cancers. Measured with immunoSEQ multiplex PCR; TCRdb has only the in-frame clones, and not every one. The sample carries over 90,000 clones, about nine tenths recorded once. Here the sequenced sample was CD4+ or CD8+ T cells sorted from blood, taken in a trial of the OX40 agonist ivuxolimab. The receptors derive from an adult with an advanced solid tumor such as melanoma, head and neck, liver or kidney cancer. The CDR3 runs from the conserved cysteine through the conserved F or W. Each record gives: J gene, V gene, clone size, D gene, CDR3 DNA, CDR3 protein. D genes are given only for firm matches. Size is omitted from some rows. Given values are once, few, many or a class for expanded clones.

TRBJ1-5 | TRBV10-2 | few | TRBD1 | TGCGCCAGCAGTTGGACAGGGGATCAGCCCCAGCATTTT | CASSWTGDQPQHF
TRBJ2-7 | TRBV6-5 | . | . | TGTGCCAGCGGCCTCTCTGGGACATTAGCCTACGAGCAGTACTTC | CASGLSGTLAYEQYF
TRBJ2-3 | TRBV9 | . | TRBD2 | TGTGCCAGCAGCCCCTCGGGACTAGCGGGCACAGATACGCAGTATTTT | CASSPSGLAGTDTQYF
TRBJ2-7 | TRBV5-1 | . | . | TGCGCCAGCAGCTTGGCAGGGAGATTTTTCTACGAGCAGTACTTC | CASSLAGRFFYEQYF
TRBJ1-2 | TRBV2 | . | . | TGTGCCAGCAGTGAATGGGGATCGGGCTACACCTTC | CASSEWGSGYTF
TRBJ2-3 | TRBV30 | . | . | TGTGCCTCGGAGGGTGGTCGAGGGGGGCCCGATACGCAGTATTTT | CASEGGRGGPDTQYF
TRBJ1-2 | TRBV28 | . | TRBD1 | TGTGCCAGCAGGCCTCTGACAGGGGGGATCTATGGCTACACCTTC | CASRPLTGGIYGYTF
TRBJ1-1 | TRBV5-1 | once | TRBD1 | TGCGCCAGCAGCTCCGGGACAGGGTGGAACACTGAAGCTTTCTTT | CASSSGTGWNTEAFF
TRBJ2-1 | TRBV7-2 | . | . | TGTGCCAGCAGCACCCGGAACAAGCCCAATGAGCAGTTCTTC | CASSTRNKPNEQFF
TRBJ2-5 | TRBV11-3 | . | TRBD1 | TGTGCCAGCAGCTTACCAGGGGGCGCCGGGACGAAGACCCAGTACTTC | CASSLPGGAGTKTQYF
TRBJ2-1 | TRBV9 | . | . | TGTGCCAGCAGCGTAGACTTCCGCAATGAGCAGTTCTTC | CASSVDFRNEQFF
TRBJ1-2 | TRBV6-1 | . | . | TGTGCCAGCAGGAAGGGGGGGTCCGGGTATGGCTACACCTTC | CASRKGGSGYGYTF
TRBJ2-7 | TRBV28 | . | . | TGTGCCAGCAGTGGTCCCGAGACTAACTCCTACGAGCAGTACTTC | CASSGPETNSYEQYF
TRBJ2-7 | TRBV10-3 | few | . | TGTGCCATCAGTGTTTTGGGATACGAGCAGTACTTC | CAISVLGYEQYF
TRBJ2-5 | TRBV10-3 | . | TRBD2 | TGTGCCATCAGTGAGTCAGGGGCGGGAGGCTCGGAGACCCAGTACTTC | CAISESGAGGSETQYF
TRBJ2-2 | TRBV11-3 | . | . | TGTGCCAGTACGACGGGGAACACCGGGGAGCTGTTTTTT | CASTTGNTGELFF
TRBJ1-2 | TRBV18 | . | . | TGTGCCAGCTCCCCGGGTGACGGCTACACCTTC | CASSPGDGYTF
TRBJ2-1 | TRBV18 | . | . | TGTGCCAGCTCACCAGGATTCGAGGAGCAGTTCTTC | CASSPGFEEQFF
TRBJ1-5 | TRBV2 | . | . | TGTGCCAGCAGAGTGAGCAATCAGCCCCAGCATTTT | CASRVSNQPQHF
TRBJ1-2 | TRBV28 | . | . | TGTGCCAGCAGTTTCCGGGGGGGCTATGGCTACACCTTC | CASSFRGGYGYTF
TRBJ1-2 | TRBV5-1 | . | TRBD1 | TGCGCCAGCAGCTTGTCCGGGGTAGGACAGGGGGGAGGCTACACCTTC | CASSLSGVGQGGGYTF
TRBJ2-3 | TRBV5-1 | . | TRBD2 | TGCGCCAGCAGCACGCAGGGACTAGCGGCGCAGTATTTT | CASSTQGLAAQYF
TRBJ1-4 | TRBV7-2 | . | TRBD1 | TGTGCCAGCAGCTACAGGGGGCCGTCAACTAATGAAAAACTGTTTTTT | CASSYRGPSTNEKLFF
TRBJ2-1 | TRBV10-3 | few | TRBD1 | TGTGCCATCATTCTGACAGGGTCCTACGATGAGCAGTTCTTC | CAIILTGSYDEQFF
TRBJ2-5 | TRBV9 | once | . | TGTGCCAGCAGCGTATATCCTAATCAAGAGACCCAGTACTTC | CASSVYPNQETQYF
TRBJ2-7 | TRBV5-1 | . | TRBD2 | TGCGCCAGCAGCCGAACTCTAGCGGGGGGCGGTTCCTACGAGCAGTACTTC | CASSRTLAGGGSYEQYF
TRBJ2-5 | TRBV28 | . | . | TGTGCCAGCAGTTCGGACTTTGTAGAGACCCAGTACTTC | CASSSDFVETQYF
TRBJ2-7 | TRBV18 | few | . | TGTGCCAGCTCACTTGCCTACCTGCAAGGGGAGCAGTACTTC | CASSLAYLQGEQYF
TRBJ2-2 | TRBV11-3 | few | . | TGTGCCAGCAGCCGGAGTTTTGGCGGGGAGCTGTTTTTT | CASSRSFGGELFF
TRBJ2-3 | TRBV5-5 | . | TRBD2 | TGTGCCAGCAGCTTGGGAGCGGGGAATACGCAGTATTTT | CASSLGAGNTQYF
TRBJ1-2 | TRBV19 | . | . | TGTGCCAGTAGTACCTCGAAGGGGACTAACTATGGCTACACCTTC | CASSTSKGTNYGYTF
TRBJ2-7 | TRBV15 | . | . | TGTGCCACCAGCCGCGGGTCAACCTACGAGCAGTACTTC | CATSRGSTYEQYF
TRBJ2-1 | TRBV7-9 | . | TRBD2 | TGTGCCAGCAGCGGGAGACTAGCGGGCAGCTCCTACAATGAGCAGTTCTTC | CASSGRLAGSSYNEQFF
TRBJ1-2 | TRBV2 | . | TRBD1 | TGTGCCAGCAGTGAAAGGACAGGGAACTATGGCTACACCTTC | CASSERTGNYGYTF
TRBJ1-2 | TRBV6-6 | . | . | TGTGCCAGCAGGATGACAGACTATAACTATGGCTACACCTTC | CASRMTDYNYGYTF
TRBJ2-2 | TRBV5-4 | . | TRBD2 | TGTGCCAGCAGCTTGCTAGCGGGAGGCAACTTGAACACCGGGGAGCTGTTTTTT | CASSLLAGGNLNTGELFF
TRBJ1-5 | TRBV6-1 | few | . | TGTGCCACCTACCTGGGGGGGGATGGCAATCAGCCCCAGCATTTT | CATYLGGDGNQPQHF
TRBJ2-3 | TRBV7-2 | . | . | TGTGCCAGCAGCTTAGAGGGGTGGGATACGCAGTATTTT | CASSLEGWDTQYF
TRBJ2-1 | TRBV5-1 | . | . | TGCGCCAGCAGCTTGTCGACTGGGGGTAATGAGCAGTTCTTC | CASSLSTGGNEQFF
TRBJ2-7 | TRBV6-1 | . | . | TGTGCCAGCAGTGAAGCTACGGCCGGACGGTGGGAGCAGTACTTC | CASSEATAGRWEQYF
TRBJ2-2 | TRBV2 | . | TRBD1 | TGTGCCAGCAGGGGGACAGGGAACAGGGAGCTGTTTTTT | CASRGTGNRELFF
TRBJ2-7 | TRBV5-1 | . | . | TGCGCCAGCAGCTTGGAGACCGAATCCTACGAGCAGTACTTC | CASSLETESYEQYF
TRBJ2-2 | TRBV9 | . | . | TGTGCCAGCAGCGTAGGTCTTCCGAACACCGGGGAGCTGTTTTTT | CASSVGLPNTGELFF
TRBJ1-1 | TRBV20-1 | few | . | TGCAGTGCGCCTTTGAACACTGAAGCTTTCTTT | CSAPLNTEAFF
TRBJ2-6 | TRBV5-1 | . | . | TGCGCCAGCAGCCCACAGGGCCCAGGGGGGGCCAACGTCCTGACTTTC | CASSPQGPGGANVLTF